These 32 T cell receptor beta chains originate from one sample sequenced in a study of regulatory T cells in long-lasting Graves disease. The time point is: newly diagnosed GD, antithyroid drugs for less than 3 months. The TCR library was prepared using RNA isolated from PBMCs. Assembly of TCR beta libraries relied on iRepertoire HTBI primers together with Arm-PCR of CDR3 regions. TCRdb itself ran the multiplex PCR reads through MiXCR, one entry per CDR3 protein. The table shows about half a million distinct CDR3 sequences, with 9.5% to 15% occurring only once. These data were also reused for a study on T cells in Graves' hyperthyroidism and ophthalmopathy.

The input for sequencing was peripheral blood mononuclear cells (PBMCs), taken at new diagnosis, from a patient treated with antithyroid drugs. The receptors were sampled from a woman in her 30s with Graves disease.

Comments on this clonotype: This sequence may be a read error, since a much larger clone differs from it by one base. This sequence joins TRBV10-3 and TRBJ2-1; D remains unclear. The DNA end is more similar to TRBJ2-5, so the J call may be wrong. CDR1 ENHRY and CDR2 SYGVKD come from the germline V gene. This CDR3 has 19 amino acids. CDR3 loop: CAICEFPDGRPNFQETQYF. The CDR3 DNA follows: TGTGCCATCTGTGAGTTCCCCGATGGACGGCCAAACTTCCAAGAGACCCAGTACTTC.

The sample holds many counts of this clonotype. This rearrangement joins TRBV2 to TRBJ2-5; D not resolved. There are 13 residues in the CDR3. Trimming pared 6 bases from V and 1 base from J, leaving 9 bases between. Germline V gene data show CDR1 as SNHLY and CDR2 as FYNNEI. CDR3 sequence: CASSAGPQETQYF. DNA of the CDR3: TGTGCCAGCAGCGCCGGTCCCCAAGAGACCCAGTACTTC. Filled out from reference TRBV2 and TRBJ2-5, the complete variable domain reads EPEVTQTPSHQVTQMGQEVILRCVPISNHLYFYWYRQILGQKVEFLVSFYNNEISEKSEIFDDQFSVERPDGSNFTLKIRSTKLEDSAMYFCASSAGPQETQYFGPGTRLLVL.

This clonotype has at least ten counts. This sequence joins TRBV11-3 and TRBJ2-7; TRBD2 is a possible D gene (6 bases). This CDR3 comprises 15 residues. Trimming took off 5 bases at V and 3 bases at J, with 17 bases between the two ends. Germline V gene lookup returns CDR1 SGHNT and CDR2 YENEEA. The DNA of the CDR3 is TGTGCCAGCAGCCCAATAGCGGCCAGAGGCTACGAGCAGTACTTC. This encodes CASSPIAARGYEQYF.

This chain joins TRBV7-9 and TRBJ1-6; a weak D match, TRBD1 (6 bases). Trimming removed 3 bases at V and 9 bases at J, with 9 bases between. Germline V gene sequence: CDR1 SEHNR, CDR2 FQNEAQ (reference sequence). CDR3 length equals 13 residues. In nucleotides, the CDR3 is TGTGCCAGCAGCTTCAGGGGCAGTTCACCCCTCCACTTT. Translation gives CASSFRGSSPLHF.

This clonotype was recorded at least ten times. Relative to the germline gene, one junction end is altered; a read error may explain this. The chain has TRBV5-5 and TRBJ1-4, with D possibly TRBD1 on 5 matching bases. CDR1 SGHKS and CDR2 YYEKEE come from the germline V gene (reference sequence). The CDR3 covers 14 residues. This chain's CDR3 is CASSLRQRNEKLFF. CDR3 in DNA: TGCGCCAGCAGCTTGAGACAGCGGAATGAAAAACTGTTTTTT.

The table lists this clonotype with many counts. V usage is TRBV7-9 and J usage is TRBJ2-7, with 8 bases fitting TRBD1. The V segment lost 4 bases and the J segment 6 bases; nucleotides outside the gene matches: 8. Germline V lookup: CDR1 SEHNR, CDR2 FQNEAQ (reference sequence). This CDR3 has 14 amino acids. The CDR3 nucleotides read TGTGCCAGCAGCTCCCCGACAGGGGTAAGCGAGCAGTACTTC. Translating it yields CASSSPTGVSEQYF.

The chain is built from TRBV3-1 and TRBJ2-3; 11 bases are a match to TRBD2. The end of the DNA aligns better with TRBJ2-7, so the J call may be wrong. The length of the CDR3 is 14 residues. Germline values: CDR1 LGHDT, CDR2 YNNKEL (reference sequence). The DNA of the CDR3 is TGTGCCAGCAGCCCACTAGCGGGAGTAGGAGAGCAGTACTTC. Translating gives CASSPLAGVGEQYF.

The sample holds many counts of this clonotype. CDR3 loop: CSASGDTGELFF. DNA for the CDR3: TGCAGTGCGTCAGGGGACACCGGGGAGCTGTTTTTT. V usage is TRBV20-1 and J usage is TRBJ2-2; D is possibly TRBD1 (6 bases). The length of the CDR3 is 12 residues. Trimming took off 6 bases at V and 3 bases at J, with 8 bases between the two ends. Germline lookup yields CDR1 DFQATT and CDR2 SNEGSKA (reference sequence).

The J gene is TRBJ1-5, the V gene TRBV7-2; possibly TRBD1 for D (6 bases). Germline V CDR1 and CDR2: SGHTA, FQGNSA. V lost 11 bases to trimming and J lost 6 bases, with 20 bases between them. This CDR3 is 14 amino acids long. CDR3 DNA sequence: TGTGCCTCACAGGCGGTGGGGGCCTTTCAGCCCCAGCATTTT. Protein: CASQAVGAFQPQHF.

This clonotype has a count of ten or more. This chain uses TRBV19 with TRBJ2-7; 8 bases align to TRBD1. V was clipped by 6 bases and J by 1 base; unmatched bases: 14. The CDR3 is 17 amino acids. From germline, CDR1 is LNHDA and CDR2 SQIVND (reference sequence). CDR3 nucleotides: TGTGCCAGTAGCAAAAGGGGTCCTGGACAGGGATCCTACGAGCAGTACTTC. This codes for CASSKRGPGQGSYEQYF.

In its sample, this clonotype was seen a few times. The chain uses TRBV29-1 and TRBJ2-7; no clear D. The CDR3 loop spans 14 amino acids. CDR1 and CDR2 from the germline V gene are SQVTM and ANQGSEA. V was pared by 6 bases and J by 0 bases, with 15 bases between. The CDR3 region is CSVSGPAASYEQYF. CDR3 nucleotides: TGCAGCGTCTCCGGGCCCGCCGCCTCCTACGAGCAGTACTTC.

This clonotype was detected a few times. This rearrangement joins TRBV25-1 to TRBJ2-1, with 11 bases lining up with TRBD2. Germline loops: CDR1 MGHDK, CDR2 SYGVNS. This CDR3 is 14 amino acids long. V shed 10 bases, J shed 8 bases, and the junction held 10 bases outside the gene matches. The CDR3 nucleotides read TGTGCCATCCTTAGCGGGAGGGCCGTGGATGAGCAGTTCTTC. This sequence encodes CAILSGRAVDEQFF.

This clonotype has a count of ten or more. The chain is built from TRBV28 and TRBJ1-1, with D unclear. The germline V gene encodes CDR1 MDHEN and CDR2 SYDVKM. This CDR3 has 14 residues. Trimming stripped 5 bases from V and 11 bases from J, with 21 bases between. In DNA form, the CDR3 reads TGTGCCAGCAGTCCCCGTGGGGAGAGGAAGGGCGCTTTCTTT. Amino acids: CASSPRGERKGAFF.

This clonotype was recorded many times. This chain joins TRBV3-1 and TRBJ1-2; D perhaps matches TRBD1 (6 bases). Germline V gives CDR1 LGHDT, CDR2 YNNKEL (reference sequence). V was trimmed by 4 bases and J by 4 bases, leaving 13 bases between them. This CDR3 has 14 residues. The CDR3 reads CASSLTDSSYGYTF. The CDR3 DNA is TGTGCCAGCAGCCTCACGGACAGCTCCTATGGCTACACCTTC.

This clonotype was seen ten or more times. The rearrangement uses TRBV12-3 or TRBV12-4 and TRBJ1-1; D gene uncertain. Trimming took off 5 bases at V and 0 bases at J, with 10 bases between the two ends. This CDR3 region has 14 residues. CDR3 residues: CASSNRHLNTEAFF. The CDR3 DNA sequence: TGTGCCAGCAGTAACCGACATTTGAACACTGAAGCTTTCTTT.

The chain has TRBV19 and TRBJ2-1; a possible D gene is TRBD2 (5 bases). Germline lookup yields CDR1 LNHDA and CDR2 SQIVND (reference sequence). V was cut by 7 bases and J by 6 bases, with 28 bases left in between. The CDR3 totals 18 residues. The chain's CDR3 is CASTSYFVGGRLSNEQFF. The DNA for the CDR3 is TGTGCCAGTACATCGTATTTTGTCGGAGGTCGGTTATCCAATGAGCAGTTCTTC. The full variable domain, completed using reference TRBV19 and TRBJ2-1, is DGGITQSPKYLFRKEGQNVTLSCEQNLNHDAMYWYRQDPGQGLRLIYYSQIVNDFQKGDIAEGYSVSREKKESFPLTVTSAQKNPTAFYLCASTSYFVGGRLSNEQFFGPGTRLTVL.

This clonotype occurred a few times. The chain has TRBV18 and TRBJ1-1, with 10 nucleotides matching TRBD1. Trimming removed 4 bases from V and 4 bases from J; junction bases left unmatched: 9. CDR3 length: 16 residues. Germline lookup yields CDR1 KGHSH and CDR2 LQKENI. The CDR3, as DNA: TGTGCCAGCTCACGGGGGACAGGGGATTCAAGCACTGAAGCTTTCTTT. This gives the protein CASSRGTGDSSTEAFF.

CDR3 coding DNA: TGCAGTGCTTTGGCGAGTGCCTATGGGGAGCAGTTCTTC. It is translated as CSALASAYGEQFF. This chain connects TRBV20-1 to TRBJ2-1; no definite D call. This CDR3 has 13 residues. V lost 5 bases and J 10 bases, leaving 18 bases between the germline ends. The germline CDR1 and CDR2 sequences are DFQATT and SNEGSKA (reference sequence).

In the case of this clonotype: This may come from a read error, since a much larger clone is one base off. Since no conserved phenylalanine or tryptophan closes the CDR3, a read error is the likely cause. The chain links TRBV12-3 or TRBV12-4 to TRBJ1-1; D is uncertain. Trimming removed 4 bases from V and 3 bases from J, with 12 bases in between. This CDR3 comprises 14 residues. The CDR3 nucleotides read TGTGCCAGCAGTTACCCCAGGTTGGACACTGAAGCTTTCCTT. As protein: CASSYPRLDTEAFL.

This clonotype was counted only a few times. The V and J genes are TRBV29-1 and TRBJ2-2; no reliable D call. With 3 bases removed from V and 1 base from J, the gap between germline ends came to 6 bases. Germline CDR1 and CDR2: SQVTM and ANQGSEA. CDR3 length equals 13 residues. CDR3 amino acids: CSVDGVNTGELFF. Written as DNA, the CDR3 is TGCAGCGTTGATGGTGTGAACACCGGGGAGCTGTTTTTT.

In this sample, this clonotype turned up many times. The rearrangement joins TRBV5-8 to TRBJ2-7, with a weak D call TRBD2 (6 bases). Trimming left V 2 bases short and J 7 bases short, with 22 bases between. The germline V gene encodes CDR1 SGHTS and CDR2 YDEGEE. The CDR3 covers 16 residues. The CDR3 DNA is TGTGCCAGCAGCTTCGAAGGGACTGGTTTTACGGGTGAGCAGTACTTC. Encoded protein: CASSFEGTGFTGEQYF.

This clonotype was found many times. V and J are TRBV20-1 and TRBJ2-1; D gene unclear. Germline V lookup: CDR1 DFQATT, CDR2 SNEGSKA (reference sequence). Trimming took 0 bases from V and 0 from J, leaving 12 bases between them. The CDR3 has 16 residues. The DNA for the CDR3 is TGCAGTGCTAGAGATCTCAGCGTCCGCTCCTACAATGAGCAGTTCTTC. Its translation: CSARDLSVRSYNEQFF.

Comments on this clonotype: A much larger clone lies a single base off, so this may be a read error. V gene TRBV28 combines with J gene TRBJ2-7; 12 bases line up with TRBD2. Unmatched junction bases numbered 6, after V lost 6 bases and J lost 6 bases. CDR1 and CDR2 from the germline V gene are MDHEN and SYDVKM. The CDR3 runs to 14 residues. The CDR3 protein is CASRRLAGASEQYF. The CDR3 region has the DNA TGTGCCAGCAGGAGACTAGCGGGAGCCTCCGAGCAGTACTTC.

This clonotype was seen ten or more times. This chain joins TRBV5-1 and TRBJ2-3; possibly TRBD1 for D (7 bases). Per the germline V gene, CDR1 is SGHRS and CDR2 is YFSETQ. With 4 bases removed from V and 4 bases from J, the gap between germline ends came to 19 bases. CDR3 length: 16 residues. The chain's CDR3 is CASSNPPGQRADTQYF. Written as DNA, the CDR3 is TGCGCCAGCAGCAATCCACCGGGACAGCGGGCAGATACGCAGTATTTT.

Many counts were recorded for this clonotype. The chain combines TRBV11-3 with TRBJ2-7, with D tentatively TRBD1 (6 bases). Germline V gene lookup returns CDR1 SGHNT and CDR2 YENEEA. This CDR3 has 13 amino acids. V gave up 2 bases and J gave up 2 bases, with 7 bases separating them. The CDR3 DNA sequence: TGTGCCAGCAGCTTAAGGGGGACCTACGAGCAGTACTTC. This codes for CASSLRGTYEQYF.

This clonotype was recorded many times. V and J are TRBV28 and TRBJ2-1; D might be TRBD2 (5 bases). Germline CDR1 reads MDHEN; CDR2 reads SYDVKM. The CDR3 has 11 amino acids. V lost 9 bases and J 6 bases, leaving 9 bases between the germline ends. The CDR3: CASTSRNEQFF. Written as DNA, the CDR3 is TGTGCCAGTACTAGTCGCAATGAGCAGTTCTTC.

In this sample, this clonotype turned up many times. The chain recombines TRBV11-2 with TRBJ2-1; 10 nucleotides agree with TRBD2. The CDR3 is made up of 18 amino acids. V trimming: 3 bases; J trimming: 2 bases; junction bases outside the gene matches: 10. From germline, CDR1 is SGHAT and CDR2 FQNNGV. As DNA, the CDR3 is TGTGCCAGCAGCTTTGGGGTGACTAGCGGGTATCCCTACAATGAGCAGTTCTTC. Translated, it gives CASSFGVTSGYPYNEQFF. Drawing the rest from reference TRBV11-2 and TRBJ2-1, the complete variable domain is EAGVAQSPRYKIIEKRQSVAFWCNPISGHATLYWYQQILGQGPKLLIQFQNNGVVDDSQLPKDRFSAERLKGVDSTLKIQPAKLEDSAVYLCASSFGVTSGYPYNEQFFGPGTRLTVL.

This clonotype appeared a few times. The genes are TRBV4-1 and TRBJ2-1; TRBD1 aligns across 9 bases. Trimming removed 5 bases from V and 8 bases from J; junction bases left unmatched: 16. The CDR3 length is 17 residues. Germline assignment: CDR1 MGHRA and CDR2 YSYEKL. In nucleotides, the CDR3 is TGCGCCAGCAGCTCCCCTTCCGGGACAGGGAGTCTCGATGAGCAGTTCTTC. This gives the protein CASSSPSGTGSLDEQFF.

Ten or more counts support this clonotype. In DNA, the CDR3 is TGTGCCAGCAGTTACACCCAGGGCGCGCAGCCCCAGCATTTT. It translates to CASSYTQGAQPQHF. The chain carries TRBV6-9 and TRBJ1-5, with D possibly TRBD1 on 5 matching bases. This CDR3 spans 14 amino acids. Germline CDR1 MNHGY, CDR2 SVAAGI. The V end lost 3 bases, the J end lost 7 bases, and 13 bases lay between the germline ends.

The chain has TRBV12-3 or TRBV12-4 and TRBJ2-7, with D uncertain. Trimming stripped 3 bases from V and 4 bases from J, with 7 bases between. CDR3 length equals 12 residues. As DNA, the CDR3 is TGTGCCAGCAGTTTCCTAGGGTACGAGCAGTACTTC. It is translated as CASSFLGYEQYF.

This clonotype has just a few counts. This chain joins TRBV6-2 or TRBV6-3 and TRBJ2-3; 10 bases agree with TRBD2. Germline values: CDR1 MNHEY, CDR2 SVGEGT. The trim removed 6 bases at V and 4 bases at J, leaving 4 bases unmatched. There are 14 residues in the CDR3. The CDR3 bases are TGTGCCAGCAGGACTAGCGGGCGGGCAGATACGCAGTATTTT. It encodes CASRTSGRADTQYF.

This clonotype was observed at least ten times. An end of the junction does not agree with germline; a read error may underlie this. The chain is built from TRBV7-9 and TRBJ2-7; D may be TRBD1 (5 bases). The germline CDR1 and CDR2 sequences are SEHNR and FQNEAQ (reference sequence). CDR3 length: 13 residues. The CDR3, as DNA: TGTACCAGCAGCTCATACGCTCAGGGCCCTTCGTACTTC. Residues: CTSSSYAQGPSYF. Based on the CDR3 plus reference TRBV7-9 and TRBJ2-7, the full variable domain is DTGVSQNPRHKITKRGQNVTFRCDPISEHNRLYWYRQTLGQGPEFLTYFQNEAQLEKSRLLSDRFSAERPKGSFSTLEIQRTEQGDSAMYLCTSSSYAQGPSYFGPGTRLTVT.